The next 25 T cell receptor beta chains were all read from a single sample in a study of patients and donors after allogeneic stem cell transplantation. TCRdb passed the RT-PCR reads through MiXCR, listing each CDR3 protein once. The data hold 410,000 or so distinct CDR3 sequences, with 16% observed a single time. Sequenced input: blood, either unsorted or a sorted T cell fraction (not recorded which). Every receptor here comes from a human donor who was either an allogeneic HSCT recipient or a stem cell or donor lymphocyte infusion donor (not recorded which). It is not recorded whose cells these are; they may come from a transplant donor.

The sample holds a few counts of this clonotype. The CDR3 sequence is CASSLSAHGVTDTQYF. The CDR3 DNA is TGTGCCAGCAGTTTATCAGCCCATGGGGTCACAGATACGCAGTATTTT. V and J are TRBV27 and TRBJ2-3; D call uncertain. This CDR3 region has 16 residues. CDR1 and CDR2 from the germline V gene are MNHEY and SMNVEV (reference sequence). V was cut by 0 bases and J by 2 bases, with 12 bases left in between.

This clonotype was seen repeatedly, ten times or more. This chain uses TRBV15 with TRBJ2-3; TRBD1 agrees at 10 bases. The germline V gene has CDR1 LNHNV and CDR2 YYDKDF (reference sequence). J was trimmed by 5 bases and V by 1 base; bases with no gene match: 3. The CDR3 loop spans 15 amino acids. The CDR3 spells CATSRGGQGLDTQYF. The CDR3 bases are TGTGCCACCAGCAGAGGGGGACAGGGGCTAGATACGCAGTATTTT.

The rearrangement joins TRBV4-3 to TRBJ1-2; D not certain. The CDR3 extends over 14 amino acids. The V gene lost 2 bases and the J gene lost 0 bases, with 7 bases spanning the gap. From germline, CDR1 is LGHNA and CDR2 YSLEER. CDR3 sequence (DNA): TGCGCCAGCAGCCAATGGGCCACTAACTATGGCTACACCTTC. Translation: CASSQWATNYGYTF.

The rearrangement joins TRBV5-6 to TRBJ2-2; D is perhaps TRBD1 (5 bases). The V gene's germline CDR1 is SGHDT and CDR2 YYEEEE. Trimming stripped 0 bases from V and 8 bases from J, with 14 bases between. This CDR3 is 15 amino acids long. The DNA for the CDR3 is TGTGCCAGCAGCTTGGTTAGGGGCAGGACGGGGGAGCTGTTTTTT. The encoded protein is CASSLVRGRTGELFF.

This clonotype was picked up a small number of times. A junction end diverges from the germline sequence, so it may reflect a read error. The chain carries TRBV6-1 and TRBJ2-5; D gene uncertain. Germline lookup yields CDR1 MNHNS and CDR2 SASEGT. The CDR3 length is 12 residues. The CDR3 sequence is CATSQIQETQYF. DNA of the CDR3: TGTGCCACCAGTCAGATCCAAGAGACCCAGTACTTC.

The chain employs TRBV29-1 and TRBJ1-1, with D possibly TRBD1 on 6 matching bases. Trimming shortened V by 7 bases and J by 2 bases, and 14 bases separated the two germline ends. Germline assignment: CDR1 SQVTM and CDR2 ANQGSEA. This CDR3 is 13 amino acids long. The DNA of the CDR3 is TGCAGCGACATACAGGGAGGAAACACTGAAGCTTTCTTT. This encodes CSDIQGGNTEAFF.

The sample holds a few counts of this clonotype. This rearrangement joins TRBV9 to TRBJ2-1; TRBD2 might be the D (5 bases). This CDR3 contains 14 residues. V was trimmed by 2 bases and J by 3 bases, leaving 9 bases between them. Germline CDR1 reads SGDLS; CDR2 reads YYNGEE. The CDR3 here is CASSVGLDYNEQFF. The CDR3 DNA reads as TGTGCCAGCAGCGTCGGACTTGACTACAATGAGCAGTTCTTC. The whole variable domain, remainder taken from reference TRBV9 and TRBJ2-1, is DSGVTQTPKHLITATGQRVTLRCSPRSGDLSVYWYQQSLDQGLQFLIQYYNGEERAKGNILERFSAQQFPDLHSELNLSSLELGDSALYFCASSVGLDYNEQFFGPGTRLTVL.

A few counts support this clonotype. V is TRBV9 and J is TRBJ2-7, with D tentatively TRBD2 (5 bases). The CDR3 spans 13 residues. The germline V and J ends were trimmed by 2 bases and 5 bases, with 11 bases remaining between them. Germline V gene data show CDR1 as SGDLS and CDR2 as YYNGEE. CDR3: CASSVRVEDEQYF. The CDR3 DNA follows: TGTGCCAGCAGCGTTAGAGTGGAGGACGAGCAGTACTTC.

The J gene is TRBJ2-1, the V gene TRBV20-1, with D possibly TRBD2 on 6 matching bases. The ends were cut back, 6 bases at V and 10 bases at J, with 16 bases in the middle. Germline V gene data show CDR1 as DFQATT and CDR2 as SNEGSKA (reference sequence). The CDR3 sequence is 12 residues long. The DNA of the CDR3 is TGCAGTGCGTACCTAGCGAAGACCGAGCAGTTCTTC. The encoded protein is CSAYLAKTEQFF.

This clonotype was seen a handful of times. The chain carries TRBV7-8 and TRBJ2-5, with 11 bases lining up with TRBD1. Germline CDR1 and CDR2: SGHVS and FQNEAQ. This CDR3 contains 16 residues. V lost 7 bases to trimming and J lost 4 bases; unmatched junction nucleotides: 11. In nucleotides, the CDR3 is TGTGCCAGCAACCCGACTGCGGGACAGGGGGGAGAGACCCAGTACTTC. Its protein is CASNPTAGQGGETQYF.

The V gene is TRBV6-5, the J gene TRBJ1-2; weak D call: TRBD1 (5 bases). Germline V gives CDR1 MNHEY, CDR2 SVGAGI. The CDR3 length is 14 residues. The V end was cut by 2 bases, the J end by 4 bases, with 11 bases between. The CDR3: CASSYGDSFYGYTF. The CDR3 nucleotides are TGTGCCAGCAGTTACGGCGACAGCTTCTATGGCTACACCTTC.

This clonotype was seen more than once but under ten times. This chain connects TRBV6-5 to TRBJ1-2, with D uncertain. Germline loops: CDR1 MNHEY, CDR2 SVGAGI. The germline V and J ends were trimmed by 6 bases and 8 bases, with 13 bases remaining between them. This CDR3 contains 12 residues. The CDR3 region has the DNA TGTGCCAGCAGAGCAAGGATAGGAGGCTACACCTTC. Amino acid sequence: CASRARIGGYTF.

Only a few counts were recorded for this clonotype. CDR3 protein: CASSRTGDQYF. The CDR3 DNA sequence: TGTGCCAGCAGCCGAACAGGGGACCAGTACTTC. This chain links TRBV3-1 with TRBJ2-5; TRBD1 matches 7 bases. The CDR3 runs to 11 residues. The V gene end was trimmed by 4 bases and the J gene end by 10 bases; junction bases not matched to a gene: 3. Germline assignment: CDR1 LGHDT and CDR2 YNNKEL (reference sequence).

This chain links TRBV15 with TRBJ2-2; D might be TRBD1 (6 bases). Germline CDR1 reads LNHNV; CDR2 reads YYDKDF (reference sequence). This CDR3 comprises 16 residues. V lost 1 base and J 5 bases, leaving 14 bases between the germline ends. DNA for the CDR3: TGTGCCACCAGCAGAGGGGACACTAAAGGGACCGGGGAGCTGTTTTTT. Protein: CATSRGDTKGTGELFF.

The J gene is TRBJ2-5, the V gene TRBV4-1; no clear D gene. Between the trimmed V and J ends, which lost 4 bases and 1 base, there was a span of 13 bases. This CDR3 is built from 15 residues. Germline assignment: CDR1 MGHRA and CDR2 YSYEKL. The CDR3 sequence is CASSRLIYLQETQYF. The DNA for the CDR3 is TGCGCCAGCAGCCGACTCATCTATCTCCAAGAGACCCAGTACTTC.

The chain is built from TRBV12-3 or TRBV12-4 and TRBJ2-7; 8 bases line up with TRBD2. V was clipped by 4 bases and J by 9 bases; unmatched bases: 11. The CDR3 totals 14 residues. The CDR3 loop reads CASSSVSGSVGQYF. The CDR3 DNA is TGTGCCAGCAGTTCGGTGAGCGGGAGTGTAGGGCAGTACTTC.

Concerning this clonotype itself: Since the CDR3 does not end with the conserved phenylalanine or tryptophan, this likely comes from a read error. The chain combines TRBV6-2 or TRBV6-3 with TRBJ2-1, with TRBD1 matching over 7 bases. This CDR3 region has 15 residues. Germline-derived CDR1 and CDR2 are MNHEY and SVGEGT. V gave up 2 bases and J gave up 8 bases; unmatched junction bases: 9. The chain's CDR3 is CASSYEDRLSDEQFL. The CDR3 region has the DNA TGTGCCAGCAGTTACGAGGACAGGCTTTCAGATGAGCAGTTCTTG.

The CDR3 nucleotides are TGTGCCAGTAGTATCGGTTATACCTACGAGCAGTACTTC. It yields the protein CASSIGYTYEQYF. The J gene is TRBJ2-7, the V gene TRBV19; D unresolved. Germline values: CDR1 LNHDA, CDR2 SQIVND (reference sequence). The V and J ends lost 3 bases and 2 bases respectively, with 8 bases between them. There are 13 residues in the CDR3. The variable domain in full, completed from reference TRBV19 and TRBJ2-7, reads DGGITQSPKYLFRKEGQNVTLSCEQNLNHDAMYWYRQDPGQGLRLIYYSQIVNDFQKGDIAEGYSVSREKKESFPLTVTSAQKNPTAFYLCASSIGYTYEQYFGPGTRLTVT.

This chain links TRBV7-6 with TRBJ2-7; 10 bases line up with TRBD1. The germline V gene encodes CDR1 SGHVS and CDR2 FNYEAQ. The CDR3 contains 16 residues. V was clipped by 1 base and J by 6 bases; unmatched bases: 9. As DNA, the CDR3 is TGTGCCAGCAGCTTAGGATCTCGACAGGGGGCTAGCGAGCAGTACTTC. It encodes CASSLGSRQGASEQYF.

This clonotype was observed a handful of times. The CDR3 bases are TGTGCCAGCAGCCTCCTCAGGGGGGCCAACTATGGCTACACCTTC. This gives the protein CASSLLRGANYGYTF. The genes are TRBV5-6 and TRBJ1-2, with TRBD1 matching over 7 bases. The junction had 8 bases not matched to a gene; V was cut back by 4 bases and J by 2 bases. Germline CDR1 reads SGHDT; CDR2 reads YYEEEE. The length of the CDR3 is 15 residues.

The CDR3: CAWSWGAVGEKLFF. CDR3 nucleotide sequence: TGTGCCTGGAGTTGGGGGGCTGTAGGCGAAAAACTGTTTTTT. This chain links TRBV30 with TRBJ1-4, with D perhaps TRBD1 (6 bases). Trimming pared 2 bases from V and 8 bases from J, leaving 15 bases between. CDR1 GTSNPN and CDR2 SVGIG come from the germline V gene (reference sequence). The CDR3 sequence is 14 residues long.

This sequence joins TRBV4-2 and TRBJ2-7; the match to TRBD2 covers 7 bases. The germline gives CDR1 LGHNA, CDR2 YNFKEQ. CDR3 length: 17 residues. V dropped 0 bases and J dropped 6; count of bases not matched to a gene: 14. The CDR3 region has the DNA TGTGCCAGCAGCCAAGATTCAGGCGGGAGCTCGAAACGCGAGCAGTACTTC. It specifies CASSQDSGGSSKREQYF.

The chain links TRBV24-1 to TRBJ2-3; the D gene is possibly TRBD1 (6 bases). The germline V gene has CDR1 KGHDR and CDR2 SFDVKD. This CDR3 has 15 amino acids. The germline V and J ends were trimmed by 5 bases and 3 bases, with 14 bases remaining between them. CDR3 DNA: TGTGCCACCAGTGCCTTGGGGGCGAGGACAGATACGCAGTATTTT. Residues: CATSALGARTDTQYF.

The rearrangement joins TRBV4-1 to TRBJ1-2; 7 nucleotides align to TRBD1. Germline CDR1 MGHRA, CDR2 YSYEKL. V lost 1 base, J lost 5 bases, and 4 bases stayed unmatched. This CDR3 is 14 amino acids long. CDR3 sequence (DNA): TGCGCCAGCAGCCAAGGACAGGGAGAGTATGGCTACACCTTC. Translating gives CASSQGQGEYGYTF.

This clonotype was counted between two and nine times. The chain combines TRBV5-6 with TRBJ2-3; D perhaps matches TRBD2 (6 bases). Germline V gives CDR1 SGHDT, CDR2 YYEEEE. The germline V and J ends were trimmed by 0 bases and 0 bases, with 11 bases remaining between them. CDR3 length equals 16 residues. The CDR3 DNA reads as TGTGCCAGCAGCTTGGAGGGCGGGGTTAGCACAGATACGCAGTATTTT. It encodes CASSLEGGVSTDTQYF.